This T cell receptor beta chain is from a study of prognosis after radiotherapy for stage I lung cancer. Genomic DNA yielded TCR beta CDR3, amplified by two-round multiplex PCR. First-round PCR used primers specific to each TRBV and TRBJ gene. A single record per CDR3 protein comes from TCRdb applying MiXCR to the multiplex PCR reads. This repertoire shows about 17,000 distinct CDR3 sequences, 15% to 20% found once; its top ten account for around 40%. This clonotype has ten or more counts. V was pared by 6 bases and J by 7 bases, with 15 bases between. The V gene's germline CDR1 is MNHNS and CDR2 SASEGT. The length of the CDR3 is 14 residues.

The genes are TRBV6-1 and TRBJ1-4; possible D gene TRBD1, 6 bases. This specimen was PBMCs, taken before or after stereotactic body radiation therapy (not recorded which). The receptor's source is a donor aged 50 or older with non-small cell lung cancer. The CDR3 sequence is CASRVGTPGEKLFF. The CDR3 coding sequence is TGTGCCAGCAGGGTGGGGACACCCGGTGAAAAACTGTTTTTT.